The 3 T cell receptor beta chains given below trace back to one sample, sequenced in a study of beta chain features in type 1 diabetes. All of the isolated RNA was reverse transcribed, so expressed TCRB transcripts were sequenced. The data were produced by immunoSEQ multiplex PCR, yet TCRdb's version contains in-frame clones alone and is incomplete. The table includes about 360,000 clones, roughly 12% detected once. Sequenced material: naive CD4+ T cells from blood. These receptors were taken from a man between 18 and 29 years old in good health.

The sample holds a few counts of this clone. This sequence joins TRBV15 and TRBJ2-5; 7 nucleotides agree with TRBD1. CDR3 length: 17 residues. CDR1 and CDR2 from the germline V gene are LNHNV and YYDKDF (reference sequence). With V trimmed by 5 bases and J by 0 bases, 12 bases remained unmatched. CDR3 sequence (DNA): TGTGCCACCAGCCGAGGGACAGCAACCTCATACCAAGAGACCCAGTACTTC. Residues: CATSRGTATSYQETQYF.

This clone has a handful of counts. The chain uses TRBV7-9 and TRBJ1-4; D possibly corresponds to TRBD1 (5 bases). Per the germline V gene, CDR1 is SEHNR and CDR2 is FQNEAQ (reference sequence). The CDR3 has 14 amino acids. Trimming removed 4 bases at V and 11 bases at J, with 17 bases between. The CDR3: CASSSRTAGGKLFF. CDR3 DNA sequence: TGTGCCAGCAGCTCCCGGACCGCTGGGGGGAAACTGTTTTTT. Drawing the rest from reference TRBV7-9 and TRBJ1-4, the complete variable domain is DTGVSQNPRHKITKRGQNVTFRCDPISEHNRLYWYRQTLGQGPEFLTYFQNEAQLEKSRLLSDRFSAERPKGSFSTLEIQRTEQGDSAMYLCASSSRTAGGKLFFGSGTQLSVL.

V usage is TRBV28 and J usage is TRBJ2-7; 7 positions agree with TRBD1. J was trimmed by 4 bases and V by 5 bases; bases with no gene match: 11. Germline V gives CDR1 MDHEN, CDR2 SYDVKM. This CDR3 is built from 15 residues. The CDR3 is CASSPSDRVWYEQYF. Here the CDR3 DNA reads TGTGCCAGCAGTCCCTCAGACAGGGTGTGGTACGAGCAGTACTTC.